This T cell receptor (beta chain) was identified during a study of blood T cell repertoires in COVID-19 (dated by TCRdb to about 2020). In the study overall: Samples covering the acute and convalescent phases of COVID-19 were provided by collaborators in the United States, Italy and Spain. The material from the prospective study consisted of cDNA or gDNA derived from T cells, B-cell-depleted T cells, or PBMCs. Deeply sampled blood TCRbeta repertoires from subjects exposed to, actively infected with, or recovered from COVID-19 were included in the dataset. The repertoires were released in a freely available public database meant as a resource for research on the immune response to SARS-CoV-2. The samples were drawn from the first 160 participants of the ongoing ImmuneRACE study and from 950 to 1,500 subjects provided by 6 global collaborators. Nearly every sample came with metadata listing a de-identified subject ID, COVID-19 status, age in years and sex. Where available, HLA class I and class II types were obtained from metadata supplied by the sample provider rather than from assay-based typing. Summary of the overall study and its limitations: How much clinical and demographic metadata was included differed by source and by participant, and the metadata was provided uncurated.

In regard to this clone: Its antigen specificity is not known. No base quality information exists; no much larger clone differs at one position.

V is shortened by 5 bases, J by 4 bases, and the region joining them spans 11 bases. Looking up the germline V gene yields CDR1 MDHEN and CDR2 SYDVKM. Including cysteine and phenylalanine, the CDR3 has 13 amino acids. Here the CDR3 DNA is all that survives: 39 bases in frame from base 1. The immunoSEQ Assay, a bias-controlled multiplex PCR, was used to amplify TCRbeta CDR3 regions from genomic DNA. Regarding the original processing steps: The number of nucleated cells in each sample was estimated by amplification of reference gene primers within the assay. Sequence reads were collapsed and filtered to measure the absolute abundance of every unique TCRbeta CDR3 rearrangement. For each sample, productive Simpson clonality was calculated by taking the square root of Simpson's diversity index across productive rearrangements. TCRdb stores this immuneACCESS table with in-frame sequences only. Part of the clones is absent; in the studies checked, under half of the shortfall reflects unresolved V genes, and no reason is known for the rest. That table supplies the V and J calls and clone size; D and trimming were determined from the DNA. The sample has approximately 120,000 clones on record, roughly 91% of them singletons. The top ten constitute approximately 20% of the sample.

The collaborating institutions used their own protocols to collect whole blood in K2EDTA tubes. For TCRbeta analysis, collaborators shipped samples in one of three forms: frozen whole blood, isolated PBMCs, or DNA extracted from either of those sample types. The source material was peripheral blood. The sequence links TRBV28 to TRBJ1-2; the D gene is perhaps TRBD1, on 5 matching bases. The TCR was taken from a human donor with acute or convalescent COVID-19. The donor label of this sample is uncertain. The nucleotides are TGTGCCAGCAGTCTACAGGTCTCCTATGGCTACACCTTC. Translated, this is CASSLQVSYGYTF.